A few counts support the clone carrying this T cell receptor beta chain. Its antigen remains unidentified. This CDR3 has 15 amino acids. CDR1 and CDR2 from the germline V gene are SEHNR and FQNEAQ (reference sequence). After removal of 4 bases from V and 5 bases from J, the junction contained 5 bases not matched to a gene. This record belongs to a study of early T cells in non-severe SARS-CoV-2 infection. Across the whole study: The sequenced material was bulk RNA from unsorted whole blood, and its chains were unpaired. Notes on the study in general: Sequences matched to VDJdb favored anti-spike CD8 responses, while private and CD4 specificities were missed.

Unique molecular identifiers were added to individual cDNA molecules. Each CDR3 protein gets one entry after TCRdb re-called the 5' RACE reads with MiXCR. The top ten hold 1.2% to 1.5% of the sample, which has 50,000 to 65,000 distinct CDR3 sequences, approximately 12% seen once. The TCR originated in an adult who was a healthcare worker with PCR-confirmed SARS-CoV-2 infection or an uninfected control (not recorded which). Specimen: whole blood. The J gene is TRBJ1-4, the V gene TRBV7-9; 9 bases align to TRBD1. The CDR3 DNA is TGTGCCAGCAGCTCAGACGGGACAGGGAATGAAAAACTGTTTTTT. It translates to CASSSDGTGNEKLFF.